This T cell receptor (beta chain) was captured in a study of T cells in Graves' hyperthyroidism and ophthalmopathy. The CDR3 has 17 residues. Trimming took 4 bases from V and 0 from J; bases not matched to a gene: 11. Germline CDR1 is SEHNR and CDR2 is FQNEAQ (reference sequence). Study-wide points: A model built on 13 V-J features separated ophthalmopathy from stable hyperthyroidism.

The investigators amplified TCR beta CDR3 regions from RNA transcripts. HTBI primers were the set used in a first-round RT-PCR of the TCR CDR3. Via MiXCR, TCRdb re-called the multiplex PCR reads, giving one row per CDR3 protein. The sample holds some 370,000 distinct CDR3 sequences, over 11% seen once. The study excluded patients with uncontrolled infection, other autoimmune disease, pregnancy or lactation. This clonotype was found many times. As yet, its antigen is unknown. The V gene is TRBV7-9, the J gene TRBJ2-7; 8 nucleotides line up with TRBD2. The sequenced sample consisted of blood. This sequence was found in a man aged 50-59 years with Graves' ophthalmopathy. This CDR3 is CASSSPFVAGPSYEQYF. CDR3 DNA sequence: TGTGCCAGCAGCTCCCCGTTCGTAGCGGGGCCCTCCTACGAGCAGTACTTC.